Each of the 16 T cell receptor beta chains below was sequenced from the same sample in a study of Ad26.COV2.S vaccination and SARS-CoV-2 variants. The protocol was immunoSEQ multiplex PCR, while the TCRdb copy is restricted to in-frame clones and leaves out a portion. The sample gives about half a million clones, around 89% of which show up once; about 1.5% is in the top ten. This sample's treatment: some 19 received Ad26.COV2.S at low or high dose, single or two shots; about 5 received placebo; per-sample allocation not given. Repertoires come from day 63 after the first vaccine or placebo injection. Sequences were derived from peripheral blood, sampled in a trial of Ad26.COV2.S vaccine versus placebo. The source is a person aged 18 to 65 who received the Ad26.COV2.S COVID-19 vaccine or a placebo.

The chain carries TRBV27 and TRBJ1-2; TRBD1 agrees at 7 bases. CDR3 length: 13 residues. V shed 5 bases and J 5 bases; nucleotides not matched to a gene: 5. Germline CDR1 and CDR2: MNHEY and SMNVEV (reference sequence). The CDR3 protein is CASSLGTEYGYTF. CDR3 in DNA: TGTGCCAGCAGTCTCGGGACAGAGTATGGCTACACCTTC.

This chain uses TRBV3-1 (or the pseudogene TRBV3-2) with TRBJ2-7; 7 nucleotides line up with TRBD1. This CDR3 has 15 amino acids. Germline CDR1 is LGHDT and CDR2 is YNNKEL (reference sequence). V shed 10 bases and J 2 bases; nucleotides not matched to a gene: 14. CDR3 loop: CANASGQISPYEQYF. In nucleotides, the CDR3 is TGTGCCAACGCCTCGGGACAGATATCTCCCTACGAGCAGTACTTC.

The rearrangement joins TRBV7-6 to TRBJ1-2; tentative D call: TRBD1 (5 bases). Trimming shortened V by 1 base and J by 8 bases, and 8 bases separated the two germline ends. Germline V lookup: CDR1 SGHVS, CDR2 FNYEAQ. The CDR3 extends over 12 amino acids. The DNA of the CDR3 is TGTGCCAGCAGCTTAGTCGGGGACGGCTACACCTTC. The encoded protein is CASSLVGDGYTF.

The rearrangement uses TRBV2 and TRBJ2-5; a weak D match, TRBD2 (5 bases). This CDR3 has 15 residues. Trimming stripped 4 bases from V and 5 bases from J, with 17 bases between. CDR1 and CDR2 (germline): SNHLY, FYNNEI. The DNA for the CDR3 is TGTGCCAGCAGTGCGAGTCTAGCTGCGCGGGAGACCCAGTACTTC. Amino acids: CASSASLAARETQYF.

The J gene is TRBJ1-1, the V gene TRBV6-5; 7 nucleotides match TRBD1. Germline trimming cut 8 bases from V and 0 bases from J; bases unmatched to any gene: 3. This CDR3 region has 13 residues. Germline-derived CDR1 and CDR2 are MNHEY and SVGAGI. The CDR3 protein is CASPGQMNTEAFF. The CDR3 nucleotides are TGTGCCAGCCCGGGACAGATGAACACTGAAGCTTTCTTT.

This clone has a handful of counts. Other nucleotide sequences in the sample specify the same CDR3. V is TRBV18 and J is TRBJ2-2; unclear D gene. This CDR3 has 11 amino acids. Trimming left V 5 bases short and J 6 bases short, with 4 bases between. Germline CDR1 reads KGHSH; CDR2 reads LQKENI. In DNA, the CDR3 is TGTGCCAGCTCATTAGCCGGGGAGCTGTTTTTT. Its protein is CASSLAGELFF.

The CDR3, as DNA: TGTGCCACCGGACAGGGGGCCGGGACGAGCACAGATACGCAGTATTTT. Protein sequence: CATGQGAGTSTDTQYF. J is TRBJ2-3 and V is TRBV19, with 11 bases aligning to TRBD1. V was clipped by 10 bases and J by 0 bases; unmatched bases: 9. The CDR3 extends over 16 amino acids. The germline gives CDR1 LNHDA, CDR2 SQIVND (reference sequence). The variable domain in full, with the rest retrieved from reference TRBV19 and TRBJ2-3, is DGGITQSPKYLFRKEGQNVTLSCEQNLNHDAMYWYRQDPGQGLRLIYYSQIVNDFQKGDIAEGYSVSREKKESFPLTVTSAQKNPTAFYLCATGQGAGTSTDTQYFGPGTRLTVL.

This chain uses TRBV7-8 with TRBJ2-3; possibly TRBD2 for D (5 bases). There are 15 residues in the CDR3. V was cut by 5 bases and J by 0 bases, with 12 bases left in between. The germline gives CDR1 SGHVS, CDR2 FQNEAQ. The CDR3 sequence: CASSPSGASTDTQYF. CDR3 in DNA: TGTGCCAGCAGCCCAAGCGGAGCGAGCACAGATACGCAGTATTTT.

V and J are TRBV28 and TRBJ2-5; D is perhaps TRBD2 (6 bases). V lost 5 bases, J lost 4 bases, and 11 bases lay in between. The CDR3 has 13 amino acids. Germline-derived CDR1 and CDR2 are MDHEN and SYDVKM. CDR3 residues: CASSVGGLETQYF. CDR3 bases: TGTGCCAGCAGTGTTGGGGGACTAGAGACCCAGTACTTC.

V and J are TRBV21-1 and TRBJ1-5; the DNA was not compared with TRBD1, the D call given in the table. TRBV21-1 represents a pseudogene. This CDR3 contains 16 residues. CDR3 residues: CASSKAVTRSNQPQHF. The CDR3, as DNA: TGTGCCAGCAGCAAAGCAGTGACAAGAAGCAATCAGCCCCAGCATTTT.

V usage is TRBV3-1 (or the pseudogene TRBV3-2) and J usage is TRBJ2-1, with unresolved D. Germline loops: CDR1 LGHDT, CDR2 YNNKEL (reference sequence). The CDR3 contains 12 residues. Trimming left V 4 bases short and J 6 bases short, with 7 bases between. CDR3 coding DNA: TGTGCCAGCAGCCCTACGGGCAATGAGCAGTTCTTC. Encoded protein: CASSPTGNEQFF.

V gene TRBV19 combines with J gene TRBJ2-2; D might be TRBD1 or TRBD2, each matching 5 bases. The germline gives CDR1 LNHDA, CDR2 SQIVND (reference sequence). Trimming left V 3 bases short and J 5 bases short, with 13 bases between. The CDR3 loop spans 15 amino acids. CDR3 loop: CASSMREGSTGELFF. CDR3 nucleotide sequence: TGTGCCAGTAGTATGCGAGAGGGGTCTACCGGGGAGCTGTTTTTT. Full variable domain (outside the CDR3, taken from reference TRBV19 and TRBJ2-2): DGGITQSPKYLFRKEGQNVTLSCEQNLNHDAMYWYRQDPGQGLRLIYYSQIVNDFQKGDIAEGYSVSREKKESFPLTVTSAQKNPTAFYLCASSMREGSTGELFFGEGSRLTVL.

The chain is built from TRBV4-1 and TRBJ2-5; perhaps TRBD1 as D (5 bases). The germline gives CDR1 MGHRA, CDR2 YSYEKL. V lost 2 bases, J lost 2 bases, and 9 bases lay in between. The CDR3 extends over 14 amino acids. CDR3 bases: TGCGCCAGCAGCCAAACCAGGGCTCAAGAGACCCAGTACTTC. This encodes CASSQTRAQETQYF.

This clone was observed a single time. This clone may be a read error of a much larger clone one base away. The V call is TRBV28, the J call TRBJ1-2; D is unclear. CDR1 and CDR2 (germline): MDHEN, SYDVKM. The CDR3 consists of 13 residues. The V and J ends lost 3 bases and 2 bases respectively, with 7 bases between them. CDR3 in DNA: TGTGCCAGCAGTTTTCCCCCGAACTATGGCTACACCTTC. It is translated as CASSFPPNYGYTF.

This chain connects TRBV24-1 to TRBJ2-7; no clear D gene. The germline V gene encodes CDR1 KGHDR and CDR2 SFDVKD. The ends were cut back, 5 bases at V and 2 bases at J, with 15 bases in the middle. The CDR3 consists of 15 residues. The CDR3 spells CATSGSRIVPYEQYF. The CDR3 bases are TGTGCCACCAGTGGGTCACGGATAGTTCCCTACGAGCAGTACTTC.

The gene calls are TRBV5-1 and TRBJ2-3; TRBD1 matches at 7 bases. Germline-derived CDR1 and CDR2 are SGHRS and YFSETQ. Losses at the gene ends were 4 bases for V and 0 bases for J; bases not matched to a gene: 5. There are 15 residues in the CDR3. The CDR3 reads CASSMMTGSTDTQYF. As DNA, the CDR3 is TGCGCCAGCAGCATGATGACAGGGAGCACAGATACGCAGTATTTT.